These 16 T cell receptor beta chains were all obtained from the same sample, sequenced in a study of monozygotic twins with inflammatory bowel disease. No DNA is given; TCRdb re-called the 5' RACE reads and lists each CDR3 protein once. The sample spans about 210,000 distinct CDR3 sequences; the ten largest clones claim less than 2%. Sequenced: blood. Receptors were obtained from a human donor with ulcerative colitis or Crohn's disease, or a healthy co-twin of an affected twin (not recorded which).

The V gene is TRBV4-1, the J gene TRBJ1-4; TCRdb's D gene call, TRBD1, goes unchecked for lack of DNA. This CDR3 has 15 amino acids. Germline V gene data show CDR1 as MGHRA and CDR2 as YSYEKL. This CDR3 reads CASSQEGGIYEKLFF.

This chain links TRBV19 with TRBJ1-2; as DNA is missing, the TRBD1 call by TCRdb cannot be tested. There are 12 residues in the CDR3. CDR1 and CDR2 from the germline V gene are LNHDA and SQIVND (reference sequence). The CDR3 spells CASASWGQGYTF.

This chain links TRBV5-5 with TRBJ2-7. This CDR3 comprises 14 residues. In germline, CDR1 is SGHKS, CDR2 YYEKEE (reference sequence). This CDR3 reads CASSVEWASYEQYF.

V gene TRBV10-2 combines with J gene TRBJ1-1. CDR3 length: 15 amino acids. CDR1 and CDR2 (germline): WSHSY, SAAADI. CDR3 residues: CASSDNRWTNTEAFF.

The rearrangement joins TRBV5-1 to TRBJ1-1. The CDR3 contains 12 residues. In germline, CDR1 is SGHRS, CDR2 YFSETQ. CDR3 sequence: CASSNEYTEAFF.

This chain joins TRBV19 and TRBJ2-5; TCRdb outputs TRBD2, but without DNA this stays unchecked. CDR1 and CDR2 from the germline V gene are LNHDA and SQIVND (reference sequence). There are 14 residues in the CDR3. The CDR3 protein is CASSPLASVETQYF.

The chain uses TRBV2 and TRBJ2-5; the TCRdb call, TRBD1, lacks DNA for checking. Germline CDR1 reads SNHLY; CDR2 reads FYNNEI. The CDR3 contains 15 residues. The CDR3 loop reads CASSERQGLEETQYF.

The rearrangement links TRBV5-5 to TRBJ1-4. CDR1 and CDR2 from the germline V gene are SGHKS and YYEKEE (reference sequence). The CDR3 has 14 amino acids. The CDR3 region is CASSLGGDNEKLFF.

The chain has TRBV12-3 or TRBV12-4 and TRBJ2-3; TCRdb outputs TRBD2, but without DNA this stays unchecked. CDR3 length: 15 residues. The CDR3 spells CASSRLAGVTDTQYF.

This chain connects TRBV6-1 to TRBJ1-2. The length of the CDR3 is 14 residues. The germline V gene has CDR1 MNHNS and CDR2 SASEGT. Here the CDR3 reads CASSRATDSYGYTF.

The chain couples TRBV19 to TRBJ2-1; the D gene TCRdb calls, TRBD1, cannot be checked with no DNA. Germline V gene sequence: CDR1 LNHDA, CDR2 SQIVND (reference sequence). The CDR3 length is 15 residues. CDR3 residues: CASSISGGNRDEQFF.

V gene TRBV11-2 combines with J gene TRBJ2-7; TCRdb outputs TRBD1, but without DNA this stays unchecked. In germline, CDR1 is SGHAT, CDR2 FQNNGV. The CDR3 extends over 13 amino acids. The CDR3 loop reads CASSLVPQFEQYF.

The chain couples TRBV5-1 to TRBJ1-4; the D call from TCRdb, TRBD1, cannot be confirmed without DNA. Germline V CDR1 and CDR2: SGHRS, YFSETQ. The CDR3 spans 15 residues. CDR3 protein: CASSSTGAANEKLFF.

The chain links TRBV3-1 to TRBJ2-3; absent DNA, TCRdb's TRBD1 call cannot be checked. The CDR3 extends over 13 amino acids. Germline V CDR1 and CDR2: LGHDT, YNNKEL (reference sequence). The CDR3 protein is CASSQEGGPSQYF.

This chain's CDR3 is CASSPQSPPSSGNTIYF. This chain uses TRBV7-8 with TRBJ1-3; TCRdb indicates TRBD1, and absent DNA this call remains unverified. Germline assignment: CDR1 SGHVS and CDR2 FQNEAQ. CDR3 size: 17 residues.

This chain links TRBV6-1 with TRBJ1-3. CDR3 length equals 15 residues. Germline CDR1 MNHNS, CDR2 SASEGT. The CDR3 sequence is CASSVSGLSGNTIYF.